This TCR beta chain was captured in a study of CD8 T cells in ankylosing spondylitis. Quantitative molecular-barcoded 5'-RACE generated the TCR beta libraries. MiXCR was run by TCRdb on the 5' RACE reads, yielding one entry per CDR3 protein. The sample consists of 100,000 or so distinct CDR3 sequences, roughly 8.8% of them appearing once. This clonotype has ten or more counts. No antigen is known for it. From germline, CDR1 is LNHNV and CDR2 YYDKDF (reference sequence). The CDR3 runs 13 residues. The V and J ends lost 0 bases and 1 base respectively, with 3 bases between them. Findings and caveats of the study: A motif in TCR beta, a set of eight highly homologous variants, appeared characteristic of ankylosing spondylitis blood.

The chain links TRBV15 to TRBJ1-1; D uncertain. The receptor comes from a male donor with ankylosing spondylitis. Source material: blood, either unsorted or a sorted T cell fraction (not recorded which). CDR3 loop: CATSRDGNTEAFF. The CDR3 nucleotides read TGTGCCACCAGCAGAGATGGGAACACTGAAGCTTTCTTT.